These 32 T cell receptor beta chains came from one sample sequenced in a study of CD8 T cells in Susac syndrome. Random hexamers were used to reverse transcribe an amount of roughly 0.5 to 1 ug RNA. MiXCR was run by TCRdb on the immunoSEQ multiplex PCR reads, yielding one entry per CDR3 protein. The sample holds 160,000 or so distinct CDR3 sequences, around 92% seen once. Sequencing was performed on CD4+ T cells from PBMCs. The origin of the receptors is a human donor in good health.

The V gene is TRBV7-2, the J gene TRBJ1-4; D unresolved. V gave up 9 bases and J gave up 0 bases, with 8 bases separating them. The germline V gene encodes CDR1 SGHTA and CDR2 FQGNSA. The CDR3 has 13 amino acids. The CDR3 spells CASGLPTNEKLFF. The CDR3 bases are TGTGCCAGTGGGCTTCCAACTAATGAAAAACTGTTTTTT. Combining the CDR3 with reference TRBV7-2 and TRBJ1-4 gives the whole variable domain GAGVSQSPSNKVTEKGKDVELRCDPISGHTALYWYRQSLGQGLEFLIYFQGNSAPDKSGLPSDRFSAERTGGSVSTLTIQRTQQEDSAVYLCASGLPTNEKLFFGSGTQLSVL.

This rearrangement joins TRBV7-6 to TRBJ1-2, with D possibly being TRBD1 (5 bases). CDR1 is SGHVS and CDR2 is FNYEAQ in the germline V gene. V was cut by 1 base and J by 7 bases, with 13 bases left in between. The CDR3 is made up of 14 amino acids. The CDR3 here is CASSLGPGTSGYTF. The CDR3 coding sequence is TGTGCCAGCAGCTTAGGGCCAGGGACGTCTGGCTACACCTTC.

This rearrangement joins TRBV28 to TRBJ1-5; D might be TRBD1 (5 bases). Trimming cost V 3 bases and J 7 bases, with 13 bases left between them. Germline-derived CDR1 and CDR2 are MDHEN and SYDVKM. This CDR3 region has 14 residues. CDR3 protein: CASSFPREGQPQHF. The CDR3 DNA reads as TGTGCCAGCAGTTTTCCCAGGGAAGGACAGCCCCAGCATTTT.

Only one count was recorded for this clonotype. The rearrangement joins TRBV12-3 or TRBV12-4 to TRBJ1-5, with a weak D call TRBD1 (6 bases). Trimming removed 1 base from V and 5 bases from J, with 15 bases in between. The CDR3 covers 16 residues. CDR3 sequence (DNA): TGTGCCAGCAGTTTAGGGGGCAGGGGTGTTCATCAGCCCCAGCATTTT. It translates to CASSLGGRGVHQPQHF.

The gene calls are TRBV7-2 and TRBJ2-7; no clear D. From germline, CDR1 is SGHTA and CDR2 FQGNSA. The CDR3 spans 12 residues. The V end was cut by 3 bases, the J end by 7 bases, with 10 bases between. The CDR3 DNA reads as TGTGCCAGCAGCTTGGGAATTCGGGAGCAGTACTTC. Its protein is CASSLGIREQYF.

This rearrangement joins TRBV5-1 to TRBJ2-2, with D unclear. V was trimmed by 4 bases and J by 1 base, leaving 17 bases between them. Germline lookup yields CDR1 SGHRS and CDR2 YFSETQ. This CDR3 has 17 amino acids. The CDR3 bases are TGCGCCAGCAGCCCTGATCTTTACTCCCTGAACACCGGGGAGCTGTTTTTT. This encodes CASSPDLYSLNTGELFF.

This chain connects TRBV4-1 to TRBJ1-5, with TRBD1 as a possible D gene (5 bases). The V and J ends lost 0 bases and 6 bases respectively, with 9 bases between them. In germline, CDR1 is MGHRA, CDR2 YSYEKL. The CDR3 runs to 14 residues. CDR3: CASSQDRGAQPQHF. Written as DNA, the CDR3 is TGCGCCAGCAGCCAAGATAGAGGGGCTCAGCCCCAGCATTTT.

The chain has TRBV24-1 and TRBJ2-3; possibly TRBD1 for D (6 bases). The CDR3 loop spans 15 amino acids. V was trimmed by 11 bases and J by 0 bases, leaving 17 bases between them. Looked up from germline, CDR1 is KGHDR and CDR2 is SFDVKD. CDR3 coding DNA: TGTGCCATCCAACCTGGACAGTCTAGCACAGATACGCAGTATTTT. It yields the protein CAIQPGQSSTDTQYF.

This chain joins TRBV12-3 or TRBV12-4 and TRBJ2-1; the D is unclear. The CDR3 runs to 15 residues. V was clipped by 3 bases and J by 0 bases, with 9 bases between them. CDR3 protein: CASSLRASSYNEQFF. In DNA form, the CDR3 reads TGTGCCAGCAGTTTGCGCGCGAGCTCCTACAATGAGCAGTTCTTC.

The rearrangement uses TRBV6-5 and TRBJ1-1; D unclear. V was pared by 11 bases and J by 0 bases, with 7 bases between. The CDR3 is made up of 11 amino acids. Germline V gene data show CDR1 as MNHEY and CDR2 as SVGAGI. CDR3 nucleotides: TGTGCCTCCCACCTGAACACTGAAGCTTTCTTT. It is translated as CASHLNTEAFF.

V is TRBV4-1 and J is TRBJ2-2; D may be TRBD2 (6 bases). The CDR3 is 15 residues long. V was trimmed by 1 base and J by 5 bases, leaving 11 bases between them. CDR1 MGHRA and CDR2 YSYEKL come from the germline V gene. CDR3 DNA: TGCGCCAGCAGCCAAGGATTTGCGGGGACCGGGGAGCTGTTTTTT. Amino acid sequence: CASSQGFAGTGELFF.

V is TRBV30 and J is TRBJ2-7, with TRBD2 matching 7 bases. The length of the CDR3 is 11 residues. Germline V gives CDR1 GTSNPN, CDR2 SVGIG (reference sequence). V shed 2 bases and J 7 bases; nucleotides not matched to a gene: 2. The CDR3 region has the DNA TGTGCCTGGAGTTGGGAGGGGGAGCAGTACTTC. Its protein is CAWSWEGEQYF. The full variable domain, completed using reference TRBV30 and TRBJ2-7, is SQTIHQWPATLVQPVGSPLSLECTVEGTSNPNLYWYRQAAGRGLQLLFYSVGIGQISSEVPQNLSASRPQDRQFILSSKKLLLSDSGFYLCAWSWEGEQYFGPGTRLTVT.

This clonotype was seen a handful of times. The J gene is TRBJ2-5, the V gene TRBV11-2; the match to TRBD1 covers 11 bases. V gave up 3 bases and J gave up 5 bases; unmatched junction bases: 17. The germline gives CDR1 SGHAT, CDR2 FQNNGV. This CDR3 is 19 amino acids long. Here the CDR3 DNA reads TGTGCCAGCAGCTTCGTAGGACAGGGGGCATCGGCGATACGGGAGACCCAGTACTTC. Translation gives CASSFVGQGASAIRETQYF. Using reference TRBV11-2 and TRBJ2-5 for the parts outside the CDR3, the full variable domain is EAGVAQSPRYKIIEKRQSVAFWCNPISGHATLYWYQQILGQGPKLLIQFQNNGVVDDSQLPKDRFSAERLKGVDSTLKIQPAKLEDSAVYLCASSFVGQGASAIRETQYFGPGTRLLVL.

The chain recombines TRBV7-9 with TRBJ2-7; 7 bases are shared with TRBD2. From germline, CDR1 is SEHNR and CDR2 FQNEAQ (reference sequence). The CDR3 is 13 amino acids. V gave up 2 bases and J gave up 7 bases; unmatched junction bases: 5. Here the CDR3 DNA reads TGTGCCAGCAGCTTAATGCGGGAGCAAGAGCAGTACTTC. It yields the protein CASSLMREQEQYF. Looking up the rest from reference TRBV7-9 and TRBJ2-7 gives the full variable domain: DTGVSQNPRHKITKRGQNVTFRCDPISEHNRLYWYRQTLGQGPEFLTYFQNEAQLEKSRLLSDRFSAERPKGSFSTLEIQRTEQGDSAMYLCASSLMREQEQYFGPGTRLTVT.

The chain combines TRBV5-4 with TRBJ1-1; 7 bases are shared with TRBD1. J lost 5 bases, V lost 4 bases, and 5 bases had no gene match. The germline V gene encodes CDR1 SGHNT and CDR2 YYREEE (reference sequence). The CDR3 spans 13 residues. The CDR3 DNA reads as TGTGCCAGCAGCCAGACAGGGTTGACTGAAGCTTTCTTT. Translation: CASSQTGLTEAFF.

V usage is TRBV20-1 and J usage is TRBJ2-4, with 9 bases aligning to TRBD1. Germline CDR1 is DFQATT and CDR2 is SNEGSKA (reference sequence). The CDR3 consists of 15 residues. V lost 4 bases to trimming and J lost 7 bases; unmatched junction nucleotides: 11. CDR3 amino acids: CSANAGTGNPNIQYF. The CDR3 DNA is TGCAGTGCTAATGCCGGGACAGGGAACCCCAACATTCAGTACTTC.

The rearrangement links TRBV28 to TRBJ2-7; D might be TRBD1 or TRBD2, each matching 6 bases. From germline, CDR1 is MDHEN and CDR2 SYDVKM. CDR3 length equals 12 residues. Trimming shortened V by 4 bases and J by 6 bases, and 10 bases separated the two germline ends. As DNA, the CDR3 is TGTGCCAGCAGTTCCGGGGGCGGCGAGCAGTACTTC. The encoded protein is CASSSGGGEQYF.

The chain combines TRBV20-1 with TRBJ1-5; D not resolved. V lost 3 bases, J lost 0 bases, and 6 bases lay in between. From germline, CDR1 is DFQATT and CDR2 SNEGSKA (reference sequence). The CDR3 is made up of 13 amino acids. CDR3 sequence (DNA): TGCAGTGCTAGGAAGGGTAGCAATCAGCCCCAGCATTTT. Amino acid sequence: CSARKGSNQPQHF.

The chain employs TRBV7-2 and TRBJ2-1; D gene unclear. The CDR3 totals 15 residues. The ends were cut back, 1 base at V and 8 bases at J, with 15 bases in the middle. CDR1 SGHTA and CDR2 FQGNSA come from the germline V gene. In nucleotides, the CDR3 is TGTGCCAGCAGCTTAGGGCTAGGCAATCTGCATGAGCAGTTCTTC. It yields the protein CASSLGLGNLHEQFF.

The chain joins TRBV24-1 to TRBJ2-1; unclear D gene. Germline V gene sequence: CDR1 KGHDR, CDR2 SFDVKD. Trimming removed 4 bases at V and 5 bases at J, with 8 bases between. The CDR3 consists of 13 residues. The CDR3 nucleotides read TGTGCCACCAGTGAACCCACCGACAATGAGCAGTTCTTC. Protein sequence: CATSEPTDNEQFF.

The V gene is TRBV7-2, the J gene TRBJ2-1; TRBD1 agrees at 9 bases. V shed 10 bases, J shed 3 bases, and the junction held 4 bases outside the gene matches. Germline CDR1 and CDR2: SGHTA and FQGNSA. This CDR3 is built from 13 residues. The CDR3: CATRQGDYNEQFF. The CDR3 DNA reads as TGTGCCACAAGACAGGGGGACTACAATGAGCAGTTCTTC.

This chain links TRBV6-2 or TRBV6-3 with TRBJ1-4; TRBD1 might be the D (5 bases). Looked up from germline, CDR1 is MNHEY and CDR2 is SVGEGT. This CDR3 region has 14 residues. Trimming removed 6 bases from V and 11 bases from J, with 19 bases in between. The CDR3 sequence is CASSQQVPKGKLFF. As DNA, the CDR3 is TGTGCCAGCAGCCAACAGGTCCCTAAGGGGAAACTGTTTTTT.

This chain links TRBV4-1 with TRBJ2-2, with TRBD1 matching over 9 bases. V was clipped by 4 bases and J by 3 bases; unmatched bases: 3. Germline V gives CDR1 MGHRA, CDR2 YSYEKL. The CDR3 has 15 residues. The CDR3 sequence is CASSRDRDYTGELFF. For the CDR3, the DNA is TGCGCCAGCAGCCGGGACAGGGATTACACCGGGGAGCTGTTTTTT.

The chain links TRBV9 to TRBJ2-3; tentatively, D is TRBD2 (5 bases). The length of the CDR3 is 14 residues. Germline CDR1 is SGDLS and CDR2 is YYNGEE. Trimming cost V 8 bases and J 6 bases, with 19 bases left between them. CDR3 protein: CASSVRTLGDTQYF. DNA of the CDR3: TGTGCCAGTTCGGTCCGGACTCTAGGGGATACGCAGTATTTT.

The V and J genes are TRBV7-9 and TRBJ2-6; D not resolved. Trimming removed 6 bases at V and 0 bases at J, with 6 bases between. Germline assignment: CDR1 SEHNR and CDR2 FQNEAQ (reference sequence). This CDR3 region has 14 residues. Here the CDR3 DNA reads TGTGCCAGCAGTATGGACTCTGGGGCCAACGTCCTGACTTTC. It codes for CASSMDSGANVLTF. Looking up the rest from reference TRBV7-9 and TRBJ2-6 gives the full variable domain: DTGVSQNPRHKITKRGQNVTFRCDPISEHNRLYWYRQTLGQGPEFLTYFQNEAQLEKSRLLSDRFSAERPKGSFSTLEIQRTEQGDSAMYLCASSMDSGANVLTFGAGSRLTVL.

The sample holds a few counts of this clonotype. The chain links TRBV28 to TRBJ2-7; D is possibly TRBD2 (5 bases). V was cut by 5 bases and J by 3 bases, with 11 bases left in between. The CDR3 has 13 amino acids. Germline V lookup: CDR1 MDHEN, CDR2 SYDVKM. The CDR3 spells CASSLNGNYEQYF. In DNA, the CDR3 is TGTGCCAGCAGTCTCAACGGGAACTACGAGCAGTACTTC.

The chain is built from TRBV6-4 and TRBJ2-3; D gene uncertain. The ends were cut back, 0 bases at V and 4 bases at J, with 5 bases in the middle. Germline V gene data show CDR1 as MRHNA and CDR2 as SNTAGT. This CDR3 is 13 amino acids long. As DNA, the CDR3 is TGTGCCAGCAGTGACTCGATTGCAGATACGCAGTATTTT. This encodes CASSDSIADTQYF.

The chain combines TRBV9 with TRBJ2-6; TRBD2 matches at 7 bases. CDR3 length: 18 residues. Germline CDR1 reads SGDLS; CDR2 reads YYNGEE. V was pared by 3 bases and J by 0 bases, with 9 bases of the junction left unmatched. CDR3 nucleotides: TGTGCCAGCAGCGCCCACGGCGGCGGGAGCTCTGGGGCCAACGTCCTGACTTTC. Translating it yields CASSAHGGGSSGANVLTF.

The V gene is TRBV20-1, the J gene TRBJ1-2; no firm D call. CDR1 is DFQATT, CDR2 SNEGSKA, per germline (reference sequence). V was clipped by 0 bases and J by 1 base, with 12 bases between them. The CDR3 has 15 amino acids. The CDR3 DNA sequence: TGCAGTGCTAGAGATCGCGTTGCGGGTAACTATGGCTACACCTTC. This gives the protein CSARDRVAGNYGYTF.

The chain links TRBV28 to TRBJ1-1, with D perhaps TRBD1 (6 bases). Looked up from germline, CDR1 is MDHEN and CDR2 is SYDVKM. The CDR3 totals 14 residues. Trimming took 8 bases from V and 5 from J, leaving 18 bases between them. In nucleotides, the CDR3 is TGTGCCAGCGGTCTACAGGGAACAGGGACTGAAGCTTTCTTT. Translated, it gives CASGLQGTGTEAFF.

The V gene is TRBV10-3, the J gene TRBJ1-3, with unresolved D. The CDR3 has 13 amino acids. Germline CDR1 and CDR2: ENHRY and SYGVKD. With 8 bases removed from V and 7 bases from J, the gap between germline ends came to 15 bases. The CDR3 DNA reads TGTGCCATCCATCGTGGGGTCGGGAACACCATATATTTT. Encoded protein: CAIHRGVGNTIYF.

The rearrangement uses TRBV2 and TRBJ2-2, with a possible D match to TRBD2 (5 bases). Germline CDR1 SNHLY, CDR2 FYNNEI. The germline V and J ends were trimmed by 9 bases and 0 bases, with 8 bases remaining between them. The CDR3 loop spans 13 amino acids. The CDR3 bases are TGTGCCAGGGACTTGACGAACACCGGGGAGCTGTTTTTT. It translates to CARDLTNTGELFF.